The 14 T cell receptor beta chains presented below share a single source sample, sequenced in a study of cytomegalovirus exposure and HLA in healthy donors. The study ran its PCR with 60 Vbeta and 13 Jbeta primers. Assay: immunoSEQ multiplex PCR; the TCRdb copy retains only in-frame clones and omits some. The data hold under 95,000 clones, with approximately 76% observed a single time. The source material was PBMCs. The origin of the receptors is a man aged 25-45 years in good health and CMV-seropositive.

Here the CDR3 reads CASSSVVAKNIQYF. The CDR3, as DNA: TGTGCCAGCAGTTCTGTCGTAGCCAAAAACATTCAGTACTTC. The J gene is TRBJ2-4, the V gene TRBV27; no firm D call. Germline loops: CDR1 MNHEY, CDR2 SMNVEV (reference sequence). CDR3 length: 14 residues. Trimming shortened V by 4 bases and J by 0 bases, and 7 bases separated the two germline ends.

The chain joins TRBV9 to TRBJ1-4; 8 bases fit TRBD1. The V segment lost 4 bases and the J segment 7 bases; nucleotides outside the gene matches: 12. The CDR3 consists of 16 residues. Germline assignment: CDR1 SGDLS and CDR2 YYNGEE. The CDR3 region has the DNA TGTGCCAGCAGCCCCCTTCCCGACAGGGGAAGTGAAAAACTGTTTTTT. Its protein is CASSPLPDRGSEKLFF.

The chain recombines TRBV6-1 with TRBJ2-7; D is possibly TRBD2 (7 bases). The germline V and J ends were trimmed by 0 bases and 5 bases, with 17 bases remaining between them. Germline lookup yields CDR1 MNHNS and CDR2 SASEGT. This CDR3 spans 16 amino acids. CDR3 DNA: TGTGCCAGCAGTGAAGCGAGGGGGGGCGCTTACCACGAGCAGTACGTC. It encodes CASSEARGGAYHEQYV.

The chain recombines TRBV28 with TRBJ1-1; 8 bases line up with TRBD1. Germline values: CDR1 MDHEN, CDR2 SYDVKM. The CDR3 has 16 residues. With 6 bases clipped from V and 6 bases from J, the junction kept 15 bases outside the gene matches. CDR3 DNA: TGTGCCAGCAGAGGTCTCAGGGGGCTCGGACGCGCTGAAGCTTTCTTT. This translates into CASRGLRGLGRAEAFF.

This chain uses TRBV10-3 with TRBJ2-7, with 9 bases that match TRBD1. V was pared by 7 bases and J by 4 bases, with 5 bases of the junction left unmatched. The CDR3 has 13 amino acids. Germline-derived CDR1 and CDR2 are ENHRY and SYGVKD. The CDR3 reads CAINKDRGYEQYF. DNA for the CDR3: TGTGCCATCAACAAGGACAGGGGTTACGAGCAGTACTTC.

The chain is built from TRBV28 and TRBJ2-7, with D possibly being TRBD2 (6 bases). V was pared by 6 bases and J by 4 bases, with 34 bases between. Germline assignment: CDR1 MDHEN and CDR2 SYDVKM. This CDR3 has 20 residues. CDR3 nucleotide sequence: TGTGCCAGCAGCCCTACGGGTACCGGGACTCCAAGGGGACGAGAATACGAGCAGTACTTC. Its protein product is CASSPTGTGTPRGREYEQYF.

CDR3 in DNA: TGTGCCAGCTCCTCCGGTTCGACAGGGGGCATACTGTTTTTT. Amino acid sequence: CASSSGSTGGILFF. The chain combines TRBV5-6 with TRBJ1-4; 10 bases match TRBD1. From germline, CDR1 is SGHDT and CDR2 YYEEEE. J gave up 13 bases and V 7 bases, and 13 bases lay outside the gene matches. This CDR3 spans 14 amino acids.

The V call is TRBV5-6, the J call TRBJ2-7, with 12 bases identical to TRBD2. After removal of 7 bases from V and 4 bases from J, the junction contained 9 bases not matched to a gene. Germline CDR1 SGHDT, CDR2 YYEEEE. CDR3 length: 15 residues. The CDR3 sequence is CASSLAGGRRYEQYF. The CDR3 bases are TGTGCCAGCTCTCTAGCGGGAGGGCGAAGGTACGAGCAGTACTTC.

This clone was found a few times. This chain connects TRBV4-1 to TRBJ1-4; a weak D match, TRBD1 (5 bases). Trimming pared 2 bases from V and 5 bases from J, leaving 12 bases between. This CDR3 spans 15 amino acids. The germline gives CDR1 MGHRA, CDR2 YSYEKL. This chain's CDR3 is CASSQIQGPNEKLFF. The CDR3 DNA is TGCGCCAGCAGCCAAATTCAGGGCCCCAATGAAAAACTGTTTTTT.

The V call is TRBV5-1, the J call TRBJ1-1; the D gene is possibly TRBD1 (6 bases). Trimming stripped 9 bases from V and 1 base from J, with 13 bases between. CDR1 is SGHRS, CDR2 YFSETQ, per germline. The length of the CDR3 is 13 residues. CDR3 sequence: CATNRDRNTEAFF. The DNA of the CDR3 is TGCGCCACCAACAGGGACCGGAACACTGAAGCTTTCTTT.

This clone showed up just once. J is TRBJ2-3 and V is TRBV4-3, with TRBD1 matching over 8 bases. The germline V gene encodes CDR1 LGHNA and CDR2 YSLEER. The CDR3 is 15 amino acids. The ends lost 3 bases at V and 3 bases at J; junction bases unmatched: 5. The DNA for the CDR3 is TGCGCCAGCAGCCACGACAGGGGTGGAACAGATACGCAGTATTTT. Translated, it gives CASSHDRGGTDTQYF.

The chain has TRBV7-4 and TRBJ1-5, with 7 positions matching TRBD1. The CDR3 loop spans 16 amino acids. The J segment lost 5 bases and the V segment lost 11 bases, leaving 18 bases of the junction unmatched. In germline, CDR1 is SGHVT, CDR2 SQSDAQ. As DNA, the CDR3 is TGTGCCGGACGTATACCGAGACAGGGATTCGATCAGCCCCAGCATTTT. Its translation: CAGRIPRQGFDQPQHF.

The rearrangement links TRBV10-3 to TRBJ2-7, with TRBD1 as a possible D gene (6 bases). The V gene lost 10 bases and the J gene lost 6 bases, with 13 bases spanning the gap. The CDR3 spans 11 residues. Germline V lookup: CDR1 ENHRY, CDR2 SYGVKD. The CDR3 loop reads CASRSGAEQYF. DNA of the CDR3: TGTGCCAGCCGCTCAGGGGCCGAGCAGTACTTC.

The chain links TRBV18 to TRBJ1-2, with D possibly TRBD1 on 6 matching bases. CDR3 size: 15 residues. In germline, CDR1 is KGHSH, CDR2 LQKENI. Trimming took off 3 bases at V and 3 bases at J, with 14 bases between the two ends. CDR3 in amino acids: CASSPTADSHYGYTF. CDR3 nucleotide sequence: TGTGCCAGCTCACCGACTGCGGACAGCCACTATGGCTACACCTTC.